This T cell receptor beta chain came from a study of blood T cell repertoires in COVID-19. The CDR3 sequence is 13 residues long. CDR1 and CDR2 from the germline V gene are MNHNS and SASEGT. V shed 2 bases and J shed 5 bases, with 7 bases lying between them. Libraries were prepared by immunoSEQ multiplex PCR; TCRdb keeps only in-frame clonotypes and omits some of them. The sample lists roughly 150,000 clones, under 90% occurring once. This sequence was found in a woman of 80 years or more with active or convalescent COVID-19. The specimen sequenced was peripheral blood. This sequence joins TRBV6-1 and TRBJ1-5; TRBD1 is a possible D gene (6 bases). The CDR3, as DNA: TGTGCCAGCAGTGAATGGACAGATCAGCCCCAGCATTTT. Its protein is CASSEWTDQPQHF.